The rows below give T cell receptor beta chains drawn from one sample of a study of T cell responses to AZD1222 COVID-19 vaccine. TCRdb's table, derived via immunoSEQ multiplex PCR, lists solely in-frame clones and lacks some. The sample yields about 130,000 clones, over 85% seen once. This material consisted of peripheral blood, taken on day 0 of AZD1222 vaccination. These receptors came from an adult in good health. Each CDR3 is given with its conserved first and last residue. Rows may omit the clone size; those that give it use once, few, many or a size class.

clone size: NA
V gene: TRBV6-5
CDR3 protein: CASRRLGNPEFF

clone size: few
V gene: TRBV27
CDR3 protein: CASSAHGQGVGQPQHF

clone size: NA
V gene: TRBV5-5
CDR3 protein: CASSLSVAGGPTLSYEQYF

clone size: once
V gene: TRBV5-1
CDR3 protein: CASSGEGGRRETQYF

clone size: NA
V gene: TRBV10-3
CDR3 protein: CAIRPRENSGANVLTF

clone size: once
V gene: TRBV12-3/TRBV12-4
CDR3 protein: CASSMGQRRYTF

clone size: NA
V gene: TRBV15
CDR3 protein: CATMGYSDYEQYF

clone size: NA
V gene: TRBV18
CDR3 protein: CASSPTDRSYGYTF

clone size: once
V gene: TRBV11-1
CDR3 protein: CASSPKRVNTGELFF

clone size: NA
V gene: TRBV5-6
CDR3 protein: CASSFRGIPKNIQYF

clone size: NA
V gene: TRBV27
CDR3 protein: CASWTVGESSYEQYF

clone size: NA
V gene: TRBV10-3
CDR3 protein: CAVGQTYNEQFF

clone size: NA
V gene: TRBV14
CDR3 protein: CASSSGRTGTNTEAFF

clone size: NA
V gene: TRBV27
CDR3 protein: CASSSDLSTQYF

clone size: NA
V gene: TRBV4-3
CDR3 protein: CASSQSRGRGDTQYF

clone size: NA
V gene: TRBV4-1
CDR3 protein: CASSQEESGENTEAFF

clone size: NA
V gene: TRBV11-3
CDR3 protein: CASSPRPNSEGELFF

clone size: NA
V gene: TRBV5-1
CDR3 protein: CASSLEGASTDTQYF

clone size: NA
V gene: TRBV18
CDR3 protein: CASSPESGQLYGYTF

clone size: NA
V gene: TRBV6-5
CDR3 protein: CASTKGTSSYNEQFF

clone size: NA
V gene: TRBV28
CDR3 protein: CASSLDGTGRNQPQHF

clone size: NA
V gene: TRBV28
CDR3 protein: CASGVMVTGELFF

clone size: NA
V gene: TRBV12-3/TRBV12-4
CDR3 protein: CASSYTGELFF

clone size: NA
V gene: TRBV10-3
CDR3 protein: CAIRDRGPSDTEAFF

clone size: NA
V gene: TRBV28
CDR3 protein: CASSLWLAGGEETQYF

clone size: NA
V gene: TRBV4-1
CDR3 protein: CASSQVDLMVTDTQYF

clone size: NA
V gene: TRBV28
CDR3 protein: CASSVIGGSATHSNQPQHF

clone size: NA
V gene: TRBV5-4
CDR3 protein: CASSSISSGRATGELFF

clone size: NA
V gene: TRBV18
CDR3 protein: CASSRLWGTKNIQYF

clone size: NA
V gene: TRBV18
CDR3 protein: CASSPQTSGTGSDTQYF

clone size: NA
V gene: TRBV7-9
CDR3 protein: CASSSGTSGGWSTDTQYF

clone size: NA
V gene: TRBV6-1
CDR3 protein: CASSEVANYGYTF